This TCR beta chain originates from a study of cytomegalovirus exposure and HLA in healthy donors (dated by TCRdb to about 2017). In the study overall: An earlier analysis of roughly 610 of the donors reported roughly 300 Gb of sequence data and 95 million to 140 million unique TCR beta sequences obtained from approximately 180 million T cells. Donor age, sex, ethnicity and CMV serostatus were compiled together with the repertoire data. The number of donors typed differed by locus, with about 629-640 for A, B, C, DRB1 and DQB1, about 500 for DQA1, approximately 570 for DPA1, and roughly 450 for DPB1. Among the roughly 390 genotyped donors, approximately 81% belonged to the genetic ancestry cluster associated with self-reported Caucasian donors. Using immunosequencing, the study profiled T cell repertoires from 640 or so subjects and related those repertoires to cytomegalovirus serostatus. Every repertoire in the discovery cohort had been generated on one and the same sequencing platform. In an earlier analysis of 587 of the donors, high-throughput TCR beta sequencing was used to judge whether each TCR beta V gene segment behaved as functional or pseudogenic. The study aimed to test whether signatures of past pathogen exposure could be identified by cataloging public T cell receptors. Across approximately 420 genotyped donors of the cohort, an average of approximately 220,000 unique TCR beta nucleotide sequences per donor were sequenced, and roughly a sixth of those sequences were non-productive. To study patterns of TCR occurrence, a later analysis re-analyzed previously published TCR beta repertoires from 666 donors and added high-resolution HLA genotyping. Besides the first cohort of approximately 710 subjects, a separate validation cohort made up of some 110 different subjects was used. Roughly 5 DR-DQ haplotypes were handled as single units for association and clustering because linkage in the cohort was strong. Both class I and class II loci were covered by HLA typing, at four-digit resolution. The later analysis used no new phenotypic data to find candidate immune exposures, relying instead on TCR beta sequences and their occurrence across donors. Approximately 330 gigabases of sequencing data and roughly 81 million unique TCR sequences made up an early release that covered 500 to 700 HLA-typed donors. In a later genetic analysis, genome-wide SNP genotypes for about 55% of the roughly 700 donors were used, and that subset was treated as a discovery cohort. High-throughput TCR immunosequencing, statistical association of individual TCRs with disease status, and machine learning were combined to predict cytomegalovirus infection status.

The library was produced with the immunoSEQ multiplex PCR assay. For the multiplex PCR, a mixture combining 60 forward primers for TCR Vbeta segments and 13 reverse primers for TCR Jbeta segments was used. The CDR3 region of rearranged TCR beta genes was amplified from genomic DNA with a multiplex PCR assay. The Illumina HiSeq System was used to sequence the amplified TCR beta libraries as 87-base-pair reads. The published analysis was carried out like this. A later analysis counted tens of millions of unique TCR beta chains across the 650 to 700 repertoires, and some 12 million of these chains were shared by at least two donors. To remove PCR and sequencing errors, raw reads were error-corrected and collapsed into unique sequences using a nearest-neighbor algorithm that merged closely related sequences. V, D and J gene segments were assigned by aligning CDR3 sequences to IMGT reference sequences. For a sequence to be retained, a match of at least six nucleotides was required to both a V gene segment and a J gene segment. A rearrangement counted as productive if the CDR3 had no stop codons and remained in frame with V and J, and every other rearrangement counted as non-productive. Following IMGT convention, CDR3 was defined as the stretch from the second conserved V-encoded cysteine to the conserved J-encoded phenylalanine. In an earlier analysis of more than 550 of the donors, sequences lacking an unambiguous match to a single V gene segment were excluded. An earlier analysis of roughly 590 of the donors called V segments functional above 56.7% productive rearrangements and segregating when the between-donor standard deviation exceeded 5%. A statistical classification framework was developed to diagnose cytomegalovirus status using the catalog of TCR beta chain sequences. In a later analysis, TCR nucleotide sequences were compared against IMGT/GENE-DB human TR gene sequences so that V and J genes could be assigned. Using the TCRdist pipeline, a later analysis assigned CDR3 sequences along with most-parsimonious VDJ recombination scenarios. In a later analysis, each TCR beta chain was defined by its CDR3 amino acid sequence together with its V-gene family, and reads lacking a unique V-gene family were excluded. To address suspected cross-contamination and a sequencing artifact, a later analysis removed approximately 590 highly shared, low-generation-probability nucleotide sequences. In a later analysis, a clonal expansion index for each public chain was calculated from normalized within-repertoire ranks of inferred template counts. In a later analysis, generation probabilities were computed with a VDJ recombination model fitted to out-of-frame rearrangements, and the resulting probabilities were checked against IGoR. Hypergeometric tests were used in a later analysis to score TCR-TCR, TCR-HLA and TCR-CMV co-occurrence, with a repertoire-size bias correction applied to the TCR pairs. In a later analysis, false discovery rates were estimated by permuting HLA or CMV assignments 20 times. In a later analysis, co-occurring TCRs were grouped with DBSCAN, and TCRdist sequence similarity was added when clustering was performed within HLA-allele-positive subsets. Repertoires with fewer than 30,000 or more than 120,000 public chains, plus five repertoires with anomalous nucleotide sharing, were excluded from co-occurrence clustering. TCRdb took over this immuneACCESS table, retaining in-frame rearrangements with V and J assigned. Such tables are incomplete; in checked studies, under half of the missing clones stem from an unresolved V gene, and the remainder is unexplained. V, J and clone size are those of that table, while D and trimming were read from the DNA. The sample records about 95,000 clones, 70% to 85% of which are singletons. Roughly 5% of the sample comes from the top ten.

What the study reported, not specific to this receptor: A later genetic analysis reported fewer N-insertions in productive TCRs among donors in an Asian-associated ancestry cluster than the approximately 670-donor mean. The authors suggested that the approach could potentially be extended to other disease states and immunological phenotypes. The study gave a list of under 200 TCR beta chains associated with cytomegalovirus. A later analysis reported that several top co-occurrence clusters appeared linked to parvovirus B19, influenza, CMV and Epstein-Barr virus. The sequencing pipeline was judged likely to have produced a cluster of highly shared sequence variants as a technical artifact. Because counts were too low, fewer than 20 rarely observed V segments, including chromosome 9 orphons, were excluded from the earlier analysis of several hundred of the donors. Strong co-occurrence of HLA alleles, especially DR and DQ, made assigning TCR associations to individual alleles difficult. Compared with equally common non-associated chains, HLA-associated TCR beta chains in a later analysis were more clonally expanded and had lower generation probabilities. CMV serostatus was the only immune exposure information available for the cohort. In an earlier analysis of about 600 of the donors, most TCR beta V segments appeared in productive rearrangements about 87% or about 30% of the time, broadly matching IMGT annotations. Because the 87-base-pair reads could not distinguish some IMGT-functional V segments, including TRBV6-2 and TRBV6-3, those segments were excluded. Because HLA typing was unavailable for some donors at each locus, only the typed subset was used in association tests. A further reported finding was that TCR beta sequences accurately predicted the HLA-A and HLA-B alleles for most subjects in the first cohort. In this cohort, only TCR beta chains were sequenced, and detectable features were limited by the absence of alpha or paired-chain data. In a later analysis, over 15,000 TCR beta sequences were associated with specific HLA alleles at a false discovery rate of 0.05. A later genetic analysis associated a missense DCLRE1C variant with V-gene and J-gene trimming of TCR beta chains, and an independent cohort replicated the association. Most TCR sequences were seen in very few donors, while some public TCRs were found in many individuals. In a later analysis, TCR association rates were found to vary across HLA loci, with the most associated TCRs seen for DRB1 alleles and the fewest for HLA-C alleles. In vitro tests confirmed that a few of the cytomegalovirus-associated TCR beta chains recognize cytomegalovirus antigens. Correlated functional status among segregating V segments might reflect linkage disequilibrium, but an unknown experimental factor could not be ruled out. In a later analysis, most CMV-associated TCR beta chains were found to appear HLA-restricted, with HLA associations seemingly driven largely by CMV exposure. Roughly uniform sequencing depth across donors was assumed in presence/absence analyses, although this assumption may not hold. The classifier was reported to diagnose cytomegalovirus status with high specificity and sensitivity in both the original and validation cohorts.

In total, roughly 670 healthy bone marrow donors made up the cohort. All cohort members were sampled while nominally healthy, although unrecorded immune exposures were likely present. The donor tested CMV seropositive, placing the donor among the 250 to 300 seropositive members of the cohort. Every donor gave a peripheral blood sample, and the peripheral blood mononuclear cells from that sample were used for TCR beta sequencing. The Qiagen DNeasy Blood Extraction Kit was used to extract genomic DNA from the blood cell samples. Trimming costs V 3 bases and J 5 bases, and their ends lie 14 bases apart. In the germline V gene, CDR1 corresponds to SGHRS and CDR2 to YFSETQ. The CDR3 runs 14 amino acids, cysteine and phenylalanine included. CDR3 DNA is the only sequence kept; it has 42 bases, read in frame from the first base. With regard to this clone: Its specific antigen is unknown. Base qualities are not recorded, but no much larger clone differs from it by a single base.

The receptor comes from a man in his thirties or forties in good health and CMV-seropositive. In this chain, TRBV5-1 is recombined with TRBJ2-5; TRBD1 is a weak D gene call, 7 bases matching. Sequences were obtained from PBMCs. CDR3 loop: CASSSPTGRETQYF. The DNA reads as follows: TGCGCCAGCAGCTCACCGACAGGGAGGGAGACCCAGTACTTC.